What follows is one T cell receptor (beta chain) and its context. What it recognizes is unknown. This sample is drawn from a study of early T cells in non-severe SARS-CoV-2 infection. Study information: Sequencing input comprised bulk RNA from unsorted whole blood; chain pairing was not available.

Whole-study results and caveats: Reliance on VDJdb matching favored anti-spike CD8 responses; private and CD4 specificities were missed.

In germline, CDR1 is SEHNR, CDR2 FQNEAQ (reference sequence). This CDR3 is built from 17 residues. The ends were cut back, 5 bases at V and 2 bases at J, with 19 bases in the middle. The protocol attached unique molecular identifiers to individual cDNA molecules. TCRdb redid the calling of the 5' RACE reads with MiXCR, one entry per CDR3 protein. The data show approximately 35,000 distinct CDR3 sequences, roughly 6.6% seen once. This chain links TRBV7-9 with TRBJ2-1; D unresolved. This specimen was whole blood, taken at baseline. This sequence was found in an adult who was a healthcare worker with PCR-confirmed SARS-CoV-2 infection or an uninfected control (not recorded which). The CDR3 sequence: CASSPRAALTTYNEQFF. As DNA, the CDR3 is TGTGCCAGCAGCCCTCGGGCAGCCCTAACTACCTACAATGAGCAGTTCTTC.